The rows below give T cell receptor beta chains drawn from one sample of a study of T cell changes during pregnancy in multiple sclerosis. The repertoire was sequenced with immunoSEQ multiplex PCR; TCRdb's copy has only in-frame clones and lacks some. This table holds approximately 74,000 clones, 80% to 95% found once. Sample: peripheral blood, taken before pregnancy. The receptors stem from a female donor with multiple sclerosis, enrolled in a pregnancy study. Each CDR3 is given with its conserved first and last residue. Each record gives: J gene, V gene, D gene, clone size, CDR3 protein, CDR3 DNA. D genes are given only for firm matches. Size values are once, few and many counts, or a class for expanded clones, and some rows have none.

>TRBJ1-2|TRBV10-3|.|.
CAISKSDSQFNYGYTF
TGTGCCATCAGTAAAAGTGACAGCCAGTTTAACTATGGCTACACCTTC
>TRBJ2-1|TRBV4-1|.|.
CASSQASVAYNEQFF
TGCGCCAGCAGCCAAGCTAGCGTAGCCTACAATGAGCAGTTCTTC
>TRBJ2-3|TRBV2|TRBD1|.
CASSGDRGSDTQYF
TGTGCCAGCAGTGGGGACAGGGGGTCAGATACGCAGTATTTT
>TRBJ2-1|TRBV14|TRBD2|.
CASSPGTSASEQFF
TGTGCCAGCAGCCCCGGGACTAGTGCTTCTGAGCAGTTCTTC
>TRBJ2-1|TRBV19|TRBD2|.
CASSHQGLADQFF
TGTGCCAGTAGTCATCAGGGACTAGCCGATCAGTTCTTC
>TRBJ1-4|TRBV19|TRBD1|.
CASSHLKDRGLPNEKLFF
TGTGCCAGTAGCCACTTAAAGGACAGGGGATTACCTAATGAAAAACTGTTTTTT
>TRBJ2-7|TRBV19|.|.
CASIGSYEQYF
TGTGCCAGTATTGGGAGCTACGAGCAGTACTTC
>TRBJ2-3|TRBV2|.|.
CASRIPESDTQYF
TGTGCCAGCAGGATCCCTGAGAGTGATACGCAGTATTTT
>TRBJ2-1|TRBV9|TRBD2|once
CASTRSSGGPYNEQFF
TGTGCCAGCACCCGGAGTAGCGGGGGGCCCTACAATGAGCAGTTCTTC
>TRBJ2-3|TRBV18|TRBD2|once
CASSPQRGAGGRTDTQYF
TGTGCCAGCTCCCCCCAACGGGGGGCGGGGGGCCGCACAGATACGCAGTATTTT
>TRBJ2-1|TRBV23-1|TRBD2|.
CASSPQSGRETYEQFF
TGCGCCAGCAGTCCGCAAAGCGGGAGGGAGACGTATGAGCAGTTCTTC
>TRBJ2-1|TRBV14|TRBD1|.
CASRETGTGSYNEQFF
TGTGCCAGCAGAGAAACCGGGACAGGGTCCTACAATGAGCAGTTCTTC
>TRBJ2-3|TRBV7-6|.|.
CASSFPPPGSTDTQYF
TGTGCCAGCAGCTTTCCCCCACCGGGGAGCACAGATACGCAGTATTTT
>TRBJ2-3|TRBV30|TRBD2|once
CAWNLAGGGGTQYF
TGTGCCTGGAACTTAGCGGGAGGAGGAGGGACGCAGTATTTT
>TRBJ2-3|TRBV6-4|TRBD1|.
CASSRTGGTDTQYF
TGTGCCAGCAGCAGGACAGGGGGCACAGATACGCAGTATTTT
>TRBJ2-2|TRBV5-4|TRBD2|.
CASSLAGSLYTGELFF
TGTGCCAGCTCCCTAGCGGGAAGTCTCTACACCGGGGAGCTGTTTTTT
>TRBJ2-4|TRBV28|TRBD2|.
CATLGGTLKNIQYF
TGTGCCACCCTCGGGGGGACCCTCAAAAACATTCAGTACTTC
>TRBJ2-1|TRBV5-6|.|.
CASRKDEVNEQFF
TGTGCCAGCAGGAAAGACGAGGTCAACGAGCAGTTCTTC
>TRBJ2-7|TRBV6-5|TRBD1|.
CASGQGAGYEQYF
TGTGCCAGCGGTCAGGGGGCTGGCTACGAGCAGTACTTC
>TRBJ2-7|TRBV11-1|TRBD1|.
CASSHLGQSYEQYF
TGTGCCAGCAGCCATTTGGGACAGAGCTACGAGCAGTACTTC
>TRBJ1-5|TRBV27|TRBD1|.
CASREGGGQPQHF
TGTGCCAGCAGGGAAGGGGGCGGTCAGCCCCAGCATTTT
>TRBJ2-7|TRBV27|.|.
CASSLGAGSSYEQYF
TGTGCCAGCAGTTTAGGGGCGGGAAGCTCCTACGAGCAGTACTTC
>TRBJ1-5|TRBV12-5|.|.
CASGYIGQEGQPQHF
TGTGCTAGTGGTTACATCGGGCAGGAGGGTCAGCCCCAGCATTTT
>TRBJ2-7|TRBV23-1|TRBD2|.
CASSPRVAGDYEQYF
TGCGCCAGCAGTCCTCGTGTAGCGGGAGATTACGAGCAGTACTTC
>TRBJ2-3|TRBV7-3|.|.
CASSLVDSPEQYF
TGTGCCAGCAGCTTAGTCGACAGTCCCGAGCAGTATTTT
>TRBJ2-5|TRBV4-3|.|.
CASSPNRRETQYF
TGCGCCAGCAGCCCGAATAGGAGGGAGACCCAGTACTTC
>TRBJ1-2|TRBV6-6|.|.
CASSYLHRKNYGYTF
TGTGCCAGCAGTTACCTCCACAGAAAAAACTATGGCTACACCTTC
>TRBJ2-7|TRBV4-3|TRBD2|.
CASSRGTSGSYEQYF
TGCGCCAGCAGCCGCGGGACTAGCGGTTCCTACGAGCAGTACTTC
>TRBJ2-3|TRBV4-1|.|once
CASSQGVTSDTQYF
TGCGCCAGCAGCCAAGGCGTGACTTCGGATACGCAGTATTTT
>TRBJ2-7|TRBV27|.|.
CASSLDSSYEQYF
TGTGCCAGCAGTTTAGACAGCTCCTACGAGCAGTACTTC
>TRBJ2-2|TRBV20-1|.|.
CSAPGPGELFF
TGCAGTGCCCCAGGGCCCGGGGAGCTGTTTTTT
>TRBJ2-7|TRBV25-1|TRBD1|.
CASSDRKGTGNYEQYF
TGTGCCAGCAGTGATCGAAAGGGGACAGGGAACTACGAGCAGTACTTC
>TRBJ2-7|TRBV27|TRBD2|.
CASSLSGLAGIYEQYF
TGTGCCAGCAGTTTATCGGGACTAGCGGGGATCTACGAGCAGTACTTC
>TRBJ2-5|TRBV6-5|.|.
CASSYGGSGGETQYF
TGTGCCAGCAGTTACGGTGGGAGTGGTGGGGAGACCCAGTACTTC
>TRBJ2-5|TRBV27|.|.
CASMGHNQETQYF
TGTGCCAGCATGGGACACAACCAAGAGACCCAGTACTTC
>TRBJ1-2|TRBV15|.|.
CATSRPGGTNYGYTF
TGTGCCACCAGCAGACCGGGGGGGACTAACTATGGCTACACCTTC
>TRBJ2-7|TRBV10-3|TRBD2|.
CAIAGTSESEQYF
TGTGCCATCGCCGGGACTAGCGAGAGTGAGCAGTACTTC
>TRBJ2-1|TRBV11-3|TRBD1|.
CASSPPDRVDEQFF
TGTGCCAGCAGCCCGCCGGACAGGGTTGATGAGCAGTTCTTC
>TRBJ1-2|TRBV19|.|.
CASRMDRLHGYTF
TGTGCCAGTAGGATGGACAGACTTCATGGCTACACCTTC
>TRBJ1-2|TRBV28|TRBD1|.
CASSPGGNYGYTF
TGTGCCAGCAGCCCAGGGGGTAACTATGGCTACACCTTC
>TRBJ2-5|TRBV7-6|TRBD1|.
CASSLAVRGSQETQYF
TGTGCCAGCAGCTTAGCCGTCAGGGGGAGCCAAGAGACCCAGTACTTC
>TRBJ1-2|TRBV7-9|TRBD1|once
CASSGGSDRGESGYTF
TGTGCCAGCAGCGGTGGGTCGGACAGGGGTGAGTCTGGCTACACCTTC
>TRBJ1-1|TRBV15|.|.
CATSSGVTEAFF
TGTGCCACCTCCTCGGGGGTTACTGAAGCTTTCTTT
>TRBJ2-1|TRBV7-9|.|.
CASSSGGDYNEQFF
TGTGCCAGCAGCTCTGGAGGAGATTACAATGAGCAGTTCTTC
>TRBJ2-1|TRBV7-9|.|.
CASSSDLISYNEQFF
TGTGCCAGCAGCTCAGACTTGATCTCCTACAATGAGCAGTTCTTC
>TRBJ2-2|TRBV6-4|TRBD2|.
CASRGTSGTENTGELFF
TGTGCCAGCAGAGGGACTAGCGGAACCGAGAACACCGGGGAGCTGTTTTTT
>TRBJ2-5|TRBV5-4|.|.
CASSWRAGKETQYF
TGTGCCAGCAGCTGGAGGGCAGGGAAAGAGACCCAGTACTTC
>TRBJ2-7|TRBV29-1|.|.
CSVAVSGREQYF
TGCAGCGTTGCGGTTTCAGGGCGAGAGCAGTACTTC
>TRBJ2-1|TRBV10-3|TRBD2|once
CAISGEDERDFYEQFF
TGTGCCATCAGTGGGGAGGACGAGCGGGACTTCTATGAGCAGTTCTTC
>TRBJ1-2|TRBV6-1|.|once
CASSEVGEDGYTF
TGTGCCAGCAGTGAGGTGGGGGAGGATGGCTACACCTTC
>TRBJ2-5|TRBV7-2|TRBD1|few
CASREGQGATKTQYF
TGTGCCAGCAGAGAAGGACAGGGGGCCACGAAGACCCAGTACTTC
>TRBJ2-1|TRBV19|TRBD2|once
CASTGRGGEQFF
TGTGCCAGTACAGGGAGGGGAGGCGAGCAGTTCTTC
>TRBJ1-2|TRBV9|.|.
CASSERQSPYLGYTF
TGTGCCAGCAGCGAGAGACAGTCACCCTACTTAGGCTACACCTTC